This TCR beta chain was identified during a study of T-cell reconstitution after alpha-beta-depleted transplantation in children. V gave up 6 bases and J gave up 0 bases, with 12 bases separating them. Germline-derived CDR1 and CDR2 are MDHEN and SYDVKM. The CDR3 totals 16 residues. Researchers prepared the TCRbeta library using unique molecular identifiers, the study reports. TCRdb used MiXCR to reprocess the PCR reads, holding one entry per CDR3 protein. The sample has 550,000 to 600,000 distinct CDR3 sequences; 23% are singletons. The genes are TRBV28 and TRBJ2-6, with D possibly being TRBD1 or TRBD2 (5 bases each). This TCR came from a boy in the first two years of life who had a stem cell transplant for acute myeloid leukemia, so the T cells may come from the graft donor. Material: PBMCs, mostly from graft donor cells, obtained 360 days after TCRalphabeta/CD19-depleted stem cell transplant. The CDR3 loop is CASRGDLGSGANVLTF. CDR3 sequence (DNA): TGTGCCAGCAGGGGGGATTTGGGCTCTGGGGCCAACGTCCTGACTTTC.